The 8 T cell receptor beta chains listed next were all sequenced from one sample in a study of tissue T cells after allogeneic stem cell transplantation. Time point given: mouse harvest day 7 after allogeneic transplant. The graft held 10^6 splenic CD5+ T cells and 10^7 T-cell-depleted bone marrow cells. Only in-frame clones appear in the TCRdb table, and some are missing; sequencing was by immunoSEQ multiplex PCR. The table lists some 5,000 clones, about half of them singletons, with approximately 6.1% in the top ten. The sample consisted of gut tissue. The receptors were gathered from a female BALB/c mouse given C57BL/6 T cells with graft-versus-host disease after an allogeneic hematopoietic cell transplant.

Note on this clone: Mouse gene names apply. The part of the CDR3 DNA that was read is TGTGCCAGCTCTCTCGACGAAAGATTATTT. Translated: CASSLDERLF. From start to end, the CDR3 is CASSLDERLFF. The rearrangement joins TRBV12-2 to TRBJ1-4; D remains unclear. The read ends 1 residue early relative to the CDR3; the germline J gene fills the gap. This CDR3 spans 11 amino acids. V dropped 0 bases and J dropped 6 bases, with 1 base sitting between them. CDR1 and CDR2 (germline): SGHLS, HYDKME.

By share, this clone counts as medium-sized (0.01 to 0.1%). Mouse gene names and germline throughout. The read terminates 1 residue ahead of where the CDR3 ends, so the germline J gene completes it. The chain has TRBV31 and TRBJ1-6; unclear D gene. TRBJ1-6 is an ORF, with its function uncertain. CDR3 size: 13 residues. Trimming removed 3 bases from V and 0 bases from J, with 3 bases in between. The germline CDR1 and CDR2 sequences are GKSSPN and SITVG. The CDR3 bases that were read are TGTGCCTGGAGGAATTCCTATAATTCGCCCCTCTAC. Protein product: CAWRNSYNSPLY. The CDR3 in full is CAWRNSYNSPLYF.

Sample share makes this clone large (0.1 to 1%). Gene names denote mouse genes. The covered CDR3 bases are TGTGCCAGCAGTCTTGTGACAGGGTATGAACAGTAC. It encodes CASSLVTGYEQY. The entire CDR3 sequence reads CASSLVTGYEQYF. The chain links TRBV26 to TRBJ2-7, with TRBD1 matching 7 bases. Coverage ceases 1 residue before the CDR3 finishes, and the germline J gene fills in the end. Per germline, CDR1 KGHPV and CDR2 FQNQEV (reference sequence). This CDR3 spans 13 amino acids. The trim removed 3 bases at V and 4 bases at J, leaving 3 bases unmatched.

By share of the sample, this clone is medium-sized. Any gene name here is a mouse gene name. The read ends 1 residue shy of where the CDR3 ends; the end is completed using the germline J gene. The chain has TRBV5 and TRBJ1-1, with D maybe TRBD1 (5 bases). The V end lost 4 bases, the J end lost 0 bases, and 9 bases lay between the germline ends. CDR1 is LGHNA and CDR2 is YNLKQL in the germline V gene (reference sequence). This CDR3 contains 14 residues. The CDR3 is CASSPPGQNTEVFF. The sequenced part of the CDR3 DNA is TGTGCCAGCAGCCCCCCGGGACAGAACACAGAAGTCTTC.

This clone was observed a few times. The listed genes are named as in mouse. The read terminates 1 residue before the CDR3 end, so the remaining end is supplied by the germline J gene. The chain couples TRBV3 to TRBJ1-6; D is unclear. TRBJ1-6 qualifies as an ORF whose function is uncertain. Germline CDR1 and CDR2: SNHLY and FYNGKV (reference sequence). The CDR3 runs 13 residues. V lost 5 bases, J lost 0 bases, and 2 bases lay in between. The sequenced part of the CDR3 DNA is TGTGCCAGCAGCCTTTCCTATAATTCGCCCCTCTAC. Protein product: CASSLSYNSPLY. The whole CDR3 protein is CASSLSYNSPLYF.

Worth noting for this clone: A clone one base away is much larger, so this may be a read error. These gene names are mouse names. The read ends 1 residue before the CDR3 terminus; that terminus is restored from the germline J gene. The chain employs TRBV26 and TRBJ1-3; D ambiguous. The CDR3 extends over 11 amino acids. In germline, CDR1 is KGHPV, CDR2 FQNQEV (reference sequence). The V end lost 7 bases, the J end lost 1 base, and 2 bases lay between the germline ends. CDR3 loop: CASTSGNTLYF. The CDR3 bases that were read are TGTGCCAGCACATCTGGAAATACGCTCTAT.

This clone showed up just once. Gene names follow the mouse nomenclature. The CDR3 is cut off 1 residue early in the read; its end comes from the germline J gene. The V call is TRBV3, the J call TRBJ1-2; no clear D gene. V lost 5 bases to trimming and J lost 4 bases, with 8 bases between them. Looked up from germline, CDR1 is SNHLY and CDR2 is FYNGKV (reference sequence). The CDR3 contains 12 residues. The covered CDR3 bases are TGTGCCAGCAGCCCGGCGGGCTCCGACTACACC. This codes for CASSPAGSDYT. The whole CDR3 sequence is CASSPAGSDYTF.

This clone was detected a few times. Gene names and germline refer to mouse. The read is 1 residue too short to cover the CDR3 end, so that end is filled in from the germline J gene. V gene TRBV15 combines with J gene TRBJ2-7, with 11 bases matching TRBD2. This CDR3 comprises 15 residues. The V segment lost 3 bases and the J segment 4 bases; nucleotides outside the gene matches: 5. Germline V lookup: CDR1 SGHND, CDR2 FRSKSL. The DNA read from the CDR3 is TGTGCCAGCAGTTTCCCGGGACTGGGGGCATATGAACAGTAC. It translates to CASSFPGLGAYEQY. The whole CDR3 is CASSFPGLGAYEQYF.